This record looks at one T cell receptor beta chain sequence and its context. The antigen remains undetermined. The CDR3 consists of 15 residues. The V and J ends lost 1 base and 8 bases respectively, with 15 bases between them. Germline lookup yields CDR1 DFQATT and CDR2 SNEGSKA (reference sequence). The data derive from a study of spatial heterogeneity in lung cancer. Study as a whole: Donors were 72 untreated early-stage non-small cell lung cancer patients. Each time, sequencing found more beta-chain sequences than alpha-chain sequences.

MiXCR, run by TCRdb on the 5' RACE reads, gives a single entry per CDR3 protein. Seen here are around 44,000 distinct CDR3 sequences, under 12% observed once, and the top ten hold 17%. The study's findings and limits: Circulating ubiquitous expanded tumor TCRs were observed more frequently at resection than at follow-up.

This sample's time point: blood at routine non-recurrence follow-up after resection. Sequencing was performed on whole RNA extracted from tumor and nontumor lung tissue, or from frozen PBMC, and the material was left unsorted. The chain has TRBV20-1 and TRBJ1-6, with D hard to call. Sequencing used PBMCs, obtained at follow-up. This TCR was sampled from a female donor with early-stage non-small cell lung cancer. CDR3 nucleotides: TGCAGTGCTAGAGCCCCTTGGACCCGGGATTCACCCCTCCACTTT. It translates to CSARAPWTRDSPLHF.